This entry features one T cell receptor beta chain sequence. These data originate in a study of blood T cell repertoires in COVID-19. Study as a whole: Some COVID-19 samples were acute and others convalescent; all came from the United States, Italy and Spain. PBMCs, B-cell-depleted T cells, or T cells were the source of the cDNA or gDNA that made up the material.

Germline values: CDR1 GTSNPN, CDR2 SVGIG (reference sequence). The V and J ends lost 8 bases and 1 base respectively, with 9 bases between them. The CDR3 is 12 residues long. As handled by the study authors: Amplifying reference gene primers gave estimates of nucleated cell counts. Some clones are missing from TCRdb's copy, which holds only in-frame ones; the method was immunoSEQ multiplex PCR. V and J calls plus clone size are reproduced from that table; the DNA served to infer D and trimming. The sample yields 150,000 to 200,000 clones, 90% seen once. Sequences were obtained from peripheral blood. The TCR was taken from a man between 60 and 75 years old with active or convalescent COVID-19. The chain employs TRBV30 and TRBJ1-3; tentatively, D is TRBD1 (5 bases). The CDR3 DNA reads TGTGCCAGCAGGGAATCTGGAAACACCATATATTTT. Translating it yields CASRESGNTIYF.